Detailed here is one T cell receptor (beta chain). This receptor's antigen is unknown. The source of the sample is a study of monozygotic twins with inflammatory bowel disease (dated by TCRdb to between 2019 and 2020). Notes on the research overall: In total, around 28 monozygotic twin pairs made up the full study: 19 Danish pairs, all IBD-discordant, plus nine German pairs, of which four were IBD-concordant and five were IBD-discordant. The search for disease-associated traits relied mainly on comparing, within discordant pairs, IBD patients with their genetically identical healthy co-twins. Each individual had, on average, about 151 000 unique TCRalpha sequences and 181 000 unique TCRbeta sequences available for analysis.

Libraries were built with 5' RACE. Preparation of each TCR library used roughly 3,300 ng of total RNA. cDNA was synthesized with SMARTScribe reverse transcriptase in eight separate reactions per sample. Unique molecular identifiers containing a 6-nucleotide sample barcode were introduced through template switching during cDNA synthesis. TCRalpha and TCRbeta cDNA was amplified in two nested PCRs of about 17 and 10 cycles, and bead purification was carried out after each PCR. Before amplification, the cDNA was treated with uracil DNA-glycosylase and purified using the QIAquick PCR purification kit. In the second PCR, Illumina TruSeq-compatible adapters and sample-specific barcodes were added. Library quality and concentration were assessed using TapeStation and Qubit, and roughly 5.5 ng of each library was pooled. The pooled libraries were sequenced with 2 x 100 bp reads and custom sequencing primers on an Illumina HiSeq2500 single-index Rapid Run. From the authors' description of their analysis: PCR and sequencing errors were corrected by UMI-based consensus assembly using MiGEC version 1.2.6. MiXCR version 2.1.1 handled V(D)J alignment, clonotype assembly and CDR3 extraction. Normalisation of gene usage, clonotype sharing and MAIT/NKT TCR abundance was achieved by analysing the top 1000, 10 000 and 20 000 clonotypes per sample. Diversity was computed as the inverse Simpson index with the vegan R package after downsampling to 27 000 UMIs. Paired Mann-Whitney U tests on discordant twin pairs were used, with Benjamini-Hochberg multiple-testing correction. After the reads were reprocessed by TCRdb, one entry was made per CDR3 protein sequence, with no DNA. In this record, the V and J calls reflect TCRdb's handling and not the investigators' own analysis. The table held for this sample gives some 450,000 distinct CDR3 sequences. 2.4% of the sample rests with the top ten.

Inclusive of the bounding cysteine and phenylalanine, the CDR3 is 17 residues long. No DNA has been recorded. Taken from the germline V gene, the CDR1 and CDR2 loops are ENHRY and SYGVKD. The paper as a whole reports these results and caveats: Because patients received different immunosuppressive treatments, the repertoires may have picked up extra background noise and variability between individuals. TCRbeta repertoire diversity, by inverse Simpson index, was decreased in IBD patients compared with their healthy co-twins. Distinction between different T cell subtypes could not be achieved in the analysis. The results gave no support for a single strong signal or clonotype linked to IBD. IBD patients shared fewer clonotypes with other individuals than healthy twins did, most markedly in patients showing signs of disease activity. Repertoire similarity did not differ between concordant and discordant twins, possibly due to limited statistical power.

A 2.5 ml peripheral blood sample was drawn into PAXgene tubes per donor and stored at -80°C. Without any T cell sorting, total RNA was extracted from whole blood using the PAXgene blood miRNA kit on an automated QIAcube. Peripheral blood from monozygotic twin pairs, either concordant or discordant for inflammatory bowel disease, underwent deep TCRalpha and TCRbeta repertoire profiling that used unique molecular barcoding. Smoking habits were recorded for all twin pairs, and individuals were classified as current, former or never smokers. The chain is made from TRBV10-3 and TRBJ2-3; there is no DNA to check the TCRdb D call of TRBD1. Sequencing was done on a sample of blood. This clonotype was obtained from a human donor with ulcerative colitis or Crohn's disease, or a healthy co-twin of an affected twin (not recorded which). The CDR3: CAIRSSVQRGNTDTQYF.